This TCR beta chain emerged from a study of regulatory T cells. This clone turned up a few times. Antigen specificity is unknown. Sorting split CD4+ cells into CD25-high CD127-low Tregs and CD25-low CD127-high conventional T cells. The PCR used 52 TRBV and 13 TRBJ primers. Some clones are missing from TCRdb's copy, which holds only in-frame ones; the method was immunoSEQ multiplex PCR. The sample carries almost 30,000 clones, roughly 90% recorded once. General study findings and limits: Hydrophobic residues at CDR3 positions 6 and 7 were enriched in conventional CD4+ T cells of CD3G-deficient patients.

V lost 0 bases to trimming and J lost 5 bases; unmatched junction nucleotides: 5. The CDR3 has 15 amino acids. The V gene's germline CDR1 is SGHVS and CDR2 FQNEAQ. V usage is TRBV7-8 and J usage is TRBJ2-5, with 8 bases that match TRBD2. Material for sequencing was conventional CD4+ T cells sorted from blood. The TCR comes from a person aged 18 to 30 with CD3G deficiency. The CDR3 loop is CASSLAGRASETQYF. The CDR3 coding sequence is TGTGCCAGCAGCTTAGCCGGGAGGGCCTCCGAGACCCAGTACTTC.